This T cell receptor beta chain was retrieved from a study of human T cells and chemical hapten exposure (dated by TCRdb to about 2021). About the full investigation: For sensitization, 2% DPC in acetone was applied to a roughly 2 cm by roughly 2 cm area of upper inner arm skin. Throughout the study period of around 24 weeks, patients also received therapeutic DPC doses to the scalp every week. Patch testing was done on the upper back using Finn chambers containing 0.01% DPC, and results were scored after 6 days according to International Contact Dermatitis Research Group standards. The mostly female patient cohort included alopecia areata with under or over 50% scalp involvement, alopecia totalis and alopecia universalis. Libraries were combined into a pool for sequencing, and differences in TCR yield between samples came mainly from small differences in library volumes within the pool. Peripheral blood TCR repertoire changes were tracked in vivo in alopecia patients during primary and secondary sensitization to the hapten diphenylcyclopropenone (DPC). Blood samples were taken from patients before sensitization (week 0) and then at 2, 6 and about 24 weeks after DPC sensitization. For TCR sequencing, blood came from 25 to 35 alopecia patients at anywhere from one to four time points (pre-sensitization, 2, 6 and 24 weeks).

The research as a whole found: The number of TCRs above 1 in 1000 frequency did not change with DPC sensitization; there was no evidence of global repertoire structure alterations. After repeated subsampling, changes were observed in the strength of the expansion versus patch-test correlation and in the threshold at which the correlation became significant. Patch test score correlated positively with the number of PT1 expanded TCRs, reaching significance at thresholds 8, 16 and 32 but not at 4. Compared with pre-sensitization or healthy control sets, expanded TCRs formed significantly more large CDR3 similarity clusters, which is consistent with antigen-driven responses. Alopecia, a presumed autoimmune disease, was present in all patients, so the immune response of the patients might differ from that of healthy individuals.

Libraries came from RACE. The sequencer was a NextSeq 500. During library preparation, unique molecular identifiers were attached to individual cDNA molecules so that TCRs could be counted in a quantitative, reproducible way. From each blood RNA sample, both TCR alpha and TCR beta chains were sequenced. On the study's bioinformatics: Samples had a median of around 92,000 TCRs, with a range from roughly 20,000 to 690,600. The Decombinator software suite was used to annotate the V, J and CDR3 of the TCR reads. For PS versus PT1 abundance plots, all samples were subsampled to the same number of TCRs (28,000). Expanded TCRs were defined as absent before sensitization and observed at least eight times at the 2-week time point. TCRdb applied fastp at Q25 and MiXCR to the public reads, then kept only in-frame beta chains. Rows are unified per CDR3 protein, each entry keeping the most common DNA and genes. TCRdb's processing, not the study's, gives the V and J calls here. The sample contains about 110,000 distinct CDR3 sequences, roughly a tenth of them found a single time. The leading ten clones occupy approximately 2.8% of the sample.

Deletion took 6 bases off V and 2 bases off J, with a span of 14 bases between the germline ends. CDR1 MNHEY and CDR2 SMNVEV are derived from the germline V gene (reference sequence). There are 14 amino acids in the CDR3, from cysteine to phenylalanine inclusive. The CDR3 DNA has 42 bases and is translated from base 1. According to the study, the label for this sample's time point signals: patch test 2, 6 weeks after DPC sensitization. The treatment or condition label corresponds to: therapeutic diphenylcyclopropenone sensitization with weekly scalp DPC. At each patch-test visit, blood was drawn before the patch test was applied. Eligible patients were aged 18 to 70, diagnosed with alopecia, deemed suitable for DPC therapy, and excluded if pregnant. Total RNA was extracted from unfractionated whole blood that had been collected in Tempus Blood RNA tubes. Worth noting for this clonotype: Which antigen it targets is not known. Base-call qualities are not available, and no considerably larger clone is one nucleotide away.

The receptor comes from a woman aged 35 to 49 with alopecia areata. Some clones in this sample may be carry-over from other donors' samples. The sample in question was whole blood, obtained in connection with sensitization to the hapten diphenylcyclopropenone (DPC). In this chain, TRBV27 is recombined with TRBJ2-7; TRBD1 is a weak D gene call, 5 bases matching. The DNA reads as follows: TGTGCCAGCAGAGGGGAAGAGTTCCCCTACGAGCAGTACTTC. It translates as CASRGEEFPYEQYF.